The next 7 T cell receptor beta chains were all read from a single sample in a study of Ad26.COV2.S vaccination and SARS-CoV-2 variants. Produced via immunoSEQ multiplex PCR; TCRdb's table is partial and in-frame only. The data show about 350,000 clones, 92% seen once. The sequencing used peripheral blood, collected after recovery from COVID-19. The receptors were gathered from a human donor who had recovered from COVID-19.

The chain employs TRBV6-2 or TRBV6-3 and TRBJ2-5; 10 bases agree with TRBD1. CDR3 length: 18 residues. Losses at the gene ends were 6 bases for V and 9 bases for J; bases not matched to a gene: 22. Germline CDR1 reads MNHEY; CDR2 reads SVGEGT. CDR3 bases: TGTGCCAGCAGCCTTAACTCCCTCGACAGGGGGCGTTCCCGGGCCCAGTACTTC. This encodes CASSLNSLDRGRSRAQYF.

The chain couples TRBV11-2 to TRBJ1-2, with D possibly TRBD1 on 5 matching bases. The V end lost 1 base, the J end lost 4 bases, and 13 bases lay between the germline ends. CDR3 length: 15 amino acids. Per germline, CDR1 SGHAT and CDR2 FQNNGV. Written as DNA, the CDR3 is TGTGCCAGCAGCTTAGTGGGGGGGATGGTCTATGGCTACACCTTC. Translation: CASSLVGGMVYGYTF. Full variable domain (rest looked up from reference TRBV11-2 and TRBJ1-2): EAGVAQSPRYKIIEKRQSVAFWCNPISGHATLYWYQQILGQGPKLLIQFQNNGVVDDSQLPKDRFSAERLKGVDSTLKIQPAKLEDSAVYLCASSLVGGMVYGYTFGSGTRLTVV.

The V and J genes are TRBV9 and TRBJ1-4, with D tentatively TRBD1 (5 bases). The CDR3 spans 14 residues. Germline assignment: CDR1 SGDLS and CDR2 YYNGEE. Trimming removed 6 bases from V and 2 bases from J, with 11 bases in between. The CDR3 nucleotides are TGTGCCAGCAACGTGGGGGGGACTAATGAAAAACTGTTTTTT. It codes for CASNVGGTNEKLFF.

The rearrangement links TRBV29-1 to TRBJ1-2; TRBD1 might be the D (6 bases). Trimming stripped 2 bases from V and 4 bases from J, with 14 bases between. From germline, CDR1 is SQVTM and CDR2 ANQGSEA. The CDR3 sequence is 14 residues long. The CDR3 DNA reads as TGCAGCGTTGAATACCAGGGGTTCGGCTATGGCTACACCTTC. Protein product: CSVEYQGFGYGYTF.

The rearrangement links TRBV18 to TRBJ1-1; perhaps TRBD1 as D (6 bases). CDR1 KGHSH and CDR2 LQKENI come from the germline V gene. The CDR3 runs 16 residues. Trimming cost V 4 bases and J 4 bases, with 19 bases left between them. The CDR3 loop is CASSQARTGSSTEAFF. In DNA form, the CDR3 reads TGTGCCAGCTCACAGGCCCGTACAGGGTCCAGCACTGAAGCTTTCTTT. Supplemented by reference TRBV18 and TRBJ1-1, the full variable domain reads NAGVMQNPRHLVRRRGQEARLRCSPMKGHSHVYWYRQLPEEGLKFMVYLQKENIIDESGMPKERFSAEFPKEGPSILRIQQVVRGDSAAYFCASSQARTGSSTEAFFGQGTRLTVV.

The CDR3 DNA reads TGTGCCAGCAGCTTCCAACGGGGATCGAATGAGCAGTTCTTC. Its translation: CASSFQRGSNEQFF. The chain is built from TRBV11-2 and TRBJ2-1; D is perhaps TRBD2 (5 bases). The CDR3 extends over 14 amino acids. CDR1 and CDR2 (germline): SGHAT, FQNNGV. Deletions cut 3 bases from V and 7 bases from J, with 13 bases between.

This chain joins TRBV15 and TRBJ1-5; no firm D call. Per germline, CDR1 LNHNV and CDR2 YYDKDF (reference sequence). The V end lost 5 bases, the J end lost 2 bases, and 16 bases lay between the germline ends. This CDR3 is built from 16 residues. The CDR3 loop reads CATSSQTLRGNQPQHF. DNA of the CDR3: TGTGCCACCAGCTCCCAGACTCTGAGGGGCAATCAGCCCCAGCATTTT.